Detailed here is one T cell receptor beta chain. This clonotype was recorded many times. Its antigen target is currently unknown. The sample holds no much larger clone one base away, and base qualities are not on file. Taken from cysteine to phenylalanine, the CDR3 has 17 residues. Only CDR3 DNA is held: 51 bases, read in frame from base 1. From the germline V gene (reference sequence), CDR1 is MNHEY and CDR2 is SMNVEV. Trimming costs V 0 bases and J 2 bases, and their ends lie 16 bases apart. The sample comes from a study of T cells in Graves' hyperthyroidism and ophthalmopathy (dated by TCRdb to about 2019). Study-level background: Peripheral blood was sampled at the time of initial diagnosis, prior to any treatment. In addition, the study compared T-cell repertoires in thyroid tissue and in blood from five to seven Graves' hyperthyroidism patients. After blood sampling, hyperthyroidism patients were treated with methimazole at a starting dose of 30 mg daily, and ophthalmopathy patients were treated with high-dose intravenous methylprednisolone. Prospective prediction of ophthalmopathy was tested in an independent validation cohort of 18 to 20 hyperthyroidism patients and 17 patients who later progressed to ophthalmopathy. The approximately 100 discovery patients were randomly split 7:3 into training and test sets. TCR V-J signatures able to tell the groups apart were searched for in a discovery cohort of some 97 patients, of whom about 40 had Graves' ophthalmopathy and some 60 had stable Graves' hyperthyroidism. According to the paper, TCR Vbeta CDR3 sequencing was carried out on around 140 peripheral blood samples, which came from some 41 ophthalmopathy, 75 or so hyperthyroidism and around 17 progressor patients. General findings and caveats noted by the study authors: No statistical method was used to set the sample size in advance, and investigators knew the group allocation. A model built on a 13 V-J signature distinguished ophthalmopathy from stable hyperthyroidism, reaching 87.88% sensitivity and about 81% specificity in cross-validation and 80%/75% in testing. In validation, progression to ophthalmopathy was predicted by the model with 70.59% sensitivity and around 76% specificity, a median of approximately 6.5 months before onset. Most expanded thyroid clonotypes (frequency above 0.001) were also detected in blood, suggesting blood repertoires may reflect thyroid immune responses.

Hyperthyroidism patients were newly diagnosed, with disease duration under 2 months, and aged 18 to 65 years. Exclusion was applied to patients with uncontrolled infections, other autoimmune diseases, pregnancy or lactation. Diagnoses were based on clinical symptoms, serum thyroxine and TRAb, thyroid ultrasound and orbital computed tomography. For progressor patients, blood was drawn at the first diagnosis of hyperthyroidism, before any ophthalmopathy symptoms had appeared. Ficoll-Paque density gradient centrifugation was used to isolate PBMCs from approximately 11 ml of fresh peripheral blood. Progressor patients were first diagnosed with Graves' hyperthyroidism and then developed ophthalmopathy during follow-up. Total RNA was extracted with Trizol reagent, and quality was checked on an Agilent 2100 Bioanalyzer. The TCR beta CDR3 regions were amplified from RNA transcripts. The first round of RT-PCR for the TCR CDR3 was performed with the HTBI primer set and the Qiagen OneStep RT-PCR kit. Libraries were constructed in a second round of multiplex PCR, after which size selection and purification were carried out. Sequencing of the libraries was done on an Illumina HiSeq2000 using paired-end 100 bp reads. The paper's data handling went like this. SOAPnuke was used to process the raw data, with reads discarded if the reads contained adapters or uncalled bases, had a mean Phred below 15, or lacked an exact constant-primer or identifier match. COPE v1.2.5 was used to merge the high-quality paired reads, and each unique nucleotide sequence was defined as a clonotype. MiTCR v1.1 was used to align the clonotypes against IMGT TRBV, TRBD and TRBJ reference segments. Analysis was restricted to V-J combinations with a frequency above 0.0001, which covered about 99% of repertoires. The TCS score was defined as the ratio of F50 (clonal expansion) to E x V (chaos), calculated using BLOSUM62-based TCRdist between CDR3 peptides within each V-J. Welch's t-statistics and random forest reduced some 510 V-J features to 13, which were used in a naive Bayes classifier (R e1071). Clones were called with MiXCR by TCRdb after fastp trimmed the public reads at Q25, and only in-frame beta chains were retained. Entries that share a CDR3 protein sequence are merged under the most common genes and DNA. TCRdb, not the original authors, processed these V and J calls. The sample data list over 700,000 distinct CDR3 sequences, and over 15% of these were observed just once. Approximately 15% of the sample is taken by the ten largest.

Sequenced: blood. The source is a woman in her forties or fifties with Graves' hyperthyroidism that later progressed to Graves' ophthalmopathy. This receptor chain uses TRBV27 and TRBJ1-2; a confident D gene designation cannot be given. The CDR3 loop reads CASSLSASFLVNYGYTF. The base sequence is TGTGCCAGCAGTTTATCGGCCAGTTTTTTGGTCAACTATGGCTACACCTTC.